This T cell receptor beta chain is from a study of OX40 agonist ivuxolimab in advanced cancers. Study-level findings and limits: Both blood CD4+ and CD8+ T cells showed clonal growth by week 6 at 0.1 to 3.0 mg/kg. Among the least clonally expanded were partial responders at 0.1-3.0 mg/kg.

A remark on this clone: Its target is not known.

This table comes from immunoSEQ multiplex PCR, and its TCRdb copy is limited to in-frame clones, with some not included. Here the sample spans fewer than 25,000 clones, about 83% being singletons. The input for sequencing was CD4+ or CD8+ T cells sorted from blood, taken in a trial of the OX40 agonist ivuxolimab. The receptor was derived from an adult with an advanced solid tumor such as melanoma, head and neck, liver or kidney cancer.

CDR3 protein: CASSFEWAEQYF. The CDR3 coding sequence is TGTGCCAGCAGTTTCGAATGGGCCGAGCAGTACTTC. The gene calls are TRBV7-9 and TRBJ2-7; D gene unclear. CDR3 size: 12 residues. The germline gives CDR1 SEHNR, CDR2 FQNEAQ (reference sequence). V lost 6 bases and J 6 bases, leaving 12 bases between the germline ends. The full variable domain, rest sourced from reference TRBV7-9 and TRBJ2-7, is DTGVSQNPRHKITKRGQNVTFRCDPISEHNRLYWYRQTLGQGPEFLTYFQNEAQLEKSRLLSDRFSAERPKGSFSTLEIQRTEQGDSAMYLCASSFEWAEQYFGPGTRLTVT.